This record covers a single T cell receptor (beta chain). These data are taken from a study of CD8+ T cells in alopecia areata. The CDR3 length is 14 residues. V lost 4 bases to trimming and J lost 5 bases, with 15 bases between them. Germline loops: CDR1 SQVTM, CDR2 ANQGSEA. RNA extraction was followed by reverse transcription into cDNA, which acted as the sequencing template. Here immunoSEQ multiplex PCR was the method, and the copy in TCRdb shows in-frame clones only, minus some. The data hold 70,000 to 95,000 clones, with roughly half observed a single time. Alopecia areata patients had lesional scalp punch biopsies and peripheral blood taken from them.

Specimen: NKG2D-high CD8+ T cells sorted from blood. J is TRBJ1-5 and V is TRBV29-1; D perhaps matches TRBD1 (6 bases). This clonotype was obtained from a human donor with alopecia areata. The CDR3 bases are TGCAGCGTTGCGTTCGGGACACCGGATCAGCCCCAGCATTTT. Protein: CSVAFGTPDQPQHF.